This TCR beta chain was found in a study of regulatory T cells in long-lasting Graves disease. iRepertoire HTBI primers and Arm-PCR of CDR3 regions built TCR beta libraries. TCRdb reprocessed the multiplex PCR reads via MiXCR and lists one record per CDR3 protein. The table lists a few hundred thousand distinct CDR3 sequences, over 20% of them singletons. Trimming at V came to 4 bases and at J to 1 base, leaving 16 bases not matched to a gene. There are 18 residues in the CDR3. Germline-derived CDR1 and CDR2 are SGHDT and YYEEEE. Time point indicated: persistent/refractory GD, antithyroid drugs over 5 years with positive TRAb. Preparation of the TCR library used RNA extracted from PBMCs. General observations from the study: Under persistent disease, TRBV28, TRBJ1-2 and TRBJ2-5 were used preferentially.

The table lists this clonotype with a few counts. Its antigen remains unknown. Sequenced here: peripheral blood mononuclear cells (PBMCs), sampled when the disease was refractory, from a patient treated with antithyroid drugs. V usage is TRBV5-6 and J usage is TRBJ1-1; 7 bases align to TRBD1. This clonotype originated in a female donor with Graves disease. DNA for the CDR3: TGTGCCAGCAGCACAAAAGCCGGGACAGCGGCGGCGAACACTGAAGCTTTCTTT. Amino acids: CASSTKAGTAAANTEAFF.